This T cell receptor beta chain derives from a study of T cell responses to AZD1222 COVID-19 vaccine (dated by TCRdb to 2020 to 2022). About the investigation overall: AZD1222 recipients given second doses at about 4 weeks or at about 12 weeks were pooled, since spike-specific TCR depth and breadth were not found to differ between the two schedules. A total of 233 trial participants underwent TCR sequencing, of whom some 210 received two doses of AZD1222 and some 25 received two doses of the MenACWY control vaccine. Trial participants were enrolled by age into subgroups of 18-55, 56-69 and 70-plus years, and about 150, 27 and 61 TCR-sequenced participants, respectively, were included in these subgroups. The paper's findings and limits, for the study overall: Participants were mostly white British, with more females than males. The authors suggested clonal diversity may have been underestimated. The 56-69-year group was small, and its depth increase did not reach significance, likely because of low power. A significant rise in spike-specific TCR breadth and depth was observed after two AZD1222 doses relative to day 0 and relative to MenACWY recipients. Because no samples from the day 14 peak response were available, repertoires could be characterized only after the peak T cell response. Reportedly, almost half of the unique spike-specific TCRs recognized epitopes lying outside the regions that are mutated in the B.1.351 and B.1.1.7 variants. Vaccine-associated CD4 TCRs spanned the whole spike protein, with dominant responses in regions 160-218 and 743-854. Only five to seven AZD1222 recipients were SARS-CoV-2 seropositive at baseline, limiting conclusions about previously exposed vaccinees.

The CDR3 regions of human TCRbeta chains were analyzed by immunosequencing. The original pipeline was this. Repertoire TCRs were matched against a reference library of SARS-CoV-2-specific TCRs generated with the MIRA antigen-specificity platform. Breadth was defined as the fraction of unique TCRs that were SARS-CoV-2-associated, and depth was defined as the fraction of total T cells that were SARS-CoV-2-associated. Using the MIRA data, every spike-specific TCR was mapped to the spike region that the TCR reacted to and assigned to either a CD4 or a CD8 class. Log10-transformed breadth and depth values were compared by one-way ANOVA with Sidak's multiple comparisons tests. In its TCRdb copy, this immuneACCESS table keeps in-frame sequences only and misses some clones. Where compared with another copy, unresolved V genes explain less than half of these, and the others have no known cause. Clonal size and the V and J genes are those of that table, whereas D and trimming came from the DNA. Present in this sample are about 55,000 clones, more than 80% of which were seen just once. The ten largest clones represent approximately 2% of the sample.

Explained via the paper, the time point label denotes: baseline before first vaccination. Vaccinee samples were obtained from the UK trials COV001 and COV002, which included a single-blind randomized controlled phase 2/3 trial of AZD1222 (ChAdOx1 nCoV-19) in healthy adults. Trial participant PBMC samples were collected at day 0 and day 28 after the second dose for TCRbeta chain sequencing. The CDR3 runs 12 residues from the cysteine to the phenylalanine. Only CDR3 DNA is held: 36 bases, read in frame from base 1. V loses 9 bases of germline sequence and J loses 3 bases, and the interval between the two ends is 9 bases. As concerns this clone: Its target antigen remains unknown. Base qualities are not recorded, but no much larger clone differs from it by a single base.

The sequence links TRBV12-3 or TRBV12-4 to TRBJ1-3; the D gene remains uncertain. The specimen comprised peripheral blood, sampled on day 0 of AZD1222 vaccination. The sequence was obtained from an adult in good health. The base sequence is TGTGCCAGTACTCCCCGTGGAAACACCATATATTTT. It codes for CASTPRGNTIYF.